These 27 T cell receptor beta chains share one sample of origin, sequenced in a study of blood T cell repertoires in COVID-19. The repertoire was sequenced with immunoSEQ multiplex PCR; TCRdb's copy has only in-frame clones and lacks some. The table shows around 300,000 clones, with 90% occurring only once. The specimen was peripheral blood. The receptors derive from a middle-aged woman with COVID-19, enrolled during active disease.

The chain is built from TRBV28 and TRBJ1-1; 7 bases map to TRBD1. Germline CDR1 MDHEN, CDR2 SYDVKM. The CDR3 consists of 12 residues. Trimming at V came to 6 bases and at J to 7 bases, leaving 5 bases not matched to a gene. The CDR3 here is CASRGQSFEAFF. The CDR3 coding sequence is TGTGCCAGCAGGGGACAGTCCTTTGAAGCTTTCTTT.

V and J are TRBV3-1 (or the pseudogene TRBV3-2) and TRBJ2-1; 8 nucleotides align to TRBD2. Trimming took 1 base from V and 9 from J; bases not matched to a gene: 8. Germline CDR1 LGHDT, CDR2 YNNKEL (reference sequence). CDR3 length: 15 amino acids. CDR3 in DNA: TGTGCCAGCAGCCAAGTTACGGGAGGGCCGTTTGAGCAGTTCTTC. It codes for CASSQVTGGPFEQFF.

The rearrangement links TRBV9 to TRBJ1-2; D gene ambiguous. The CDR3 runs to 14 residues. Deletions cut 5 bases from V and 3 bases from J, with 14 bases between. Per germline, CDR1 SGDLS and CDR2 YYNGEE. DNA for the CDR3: TGTGCCAGCAGGAGGTCCGGAGGACACTATGGCTACACCTTC. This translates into CASRRSGGHYGYTF.

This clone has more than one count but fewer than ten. The DNA for the CDR3 is TGTGCCAGCAGTTCCAGGGGGGATGGCTACACCTTC. Its protein is CASSSRGDGYTF. The chain joins TRBV6-5 to TRBJ1-2; 7 positions agree with TRBD1. Trimming cost V 4 bases and J 6 bases; bases outside gene matches: 2. CDR1 and CDR2 (germline): MNHEY, SVGAGI. The CDR3 has 12 residues.

This chain's CDR3 is CASSLWDIPADTQYF. CDR3 in DNA: TGTGCCAGCAGCTTATGGGACATCCCAGCAGATACGCAGTATTTT. The chain combines TRBV5-6 with TRBJ2-3, with D tentatively TRBD1 (6 bases). CDR1 and CDR2 from the germline V gene are SGHDT and YYEEEE. The CDR3 runs to 15 residues. The germline V and J ends were trimmed by 2 bases and 4 bases, with 14 bases remaining between them.

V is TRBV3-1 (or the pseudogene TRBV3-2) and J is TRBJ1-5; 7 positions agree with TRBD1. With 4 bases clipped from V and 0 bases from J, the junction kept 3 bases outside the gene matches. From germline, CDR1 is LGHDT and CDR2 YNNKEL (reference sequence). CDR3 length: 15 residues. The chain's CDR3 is CASSPTGFSNQPQHF. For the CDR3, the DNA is TGTGCCAGCAGCCCGACAGGGTTTAGCAATCAGCCCCAGCATTTT.

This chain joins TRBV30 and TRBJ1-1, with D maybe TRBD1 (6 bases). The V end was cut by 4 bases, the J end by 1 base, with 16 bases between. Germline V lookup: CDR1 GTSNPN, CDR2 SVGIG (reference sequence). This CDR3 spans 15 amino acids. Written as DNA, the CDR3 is TGTGCCTGGAACCGATTGGACAGCGCGAACACTGAAGCTTTCTTT. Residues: CAWNRLDSANTEAFF.

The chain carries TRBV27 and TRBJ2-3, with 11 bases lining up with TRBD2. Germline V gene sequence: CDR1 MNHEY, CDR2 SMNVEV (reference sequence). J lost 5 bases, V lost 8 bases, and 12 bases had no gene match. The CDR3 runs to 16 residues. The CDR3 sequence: CASGWVAGGPGDTQYF. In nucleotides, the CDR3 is TGTGCCAGCGGCTGGGTAGCGGGAGGGCCAGGAGATACGCAGTATTTT.

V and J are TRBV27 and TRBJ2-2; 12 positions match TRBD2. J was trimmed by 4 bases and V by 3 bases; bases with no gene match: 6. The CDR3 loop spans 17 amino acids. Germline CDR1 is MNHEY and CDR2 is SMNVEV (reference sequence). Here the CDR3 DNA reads TGTGCCAGCAGTTTTAGACTAGCGGGAGATCGCACCGGGGAGCTGTTTTTT. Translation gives CASSFRLAGDRTGELFF.

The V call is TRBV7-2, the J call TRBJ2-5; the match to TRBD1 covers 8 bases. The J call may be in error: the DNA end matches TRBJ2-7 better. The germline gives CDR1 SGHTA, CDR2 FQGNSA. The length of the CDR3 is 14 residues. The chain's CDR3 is CASSLADRVGEQYF. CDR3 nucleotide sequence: TGTGCCAGCAGCTTAGCGGACAGGGTAGGCGAGCAGTACTTC.

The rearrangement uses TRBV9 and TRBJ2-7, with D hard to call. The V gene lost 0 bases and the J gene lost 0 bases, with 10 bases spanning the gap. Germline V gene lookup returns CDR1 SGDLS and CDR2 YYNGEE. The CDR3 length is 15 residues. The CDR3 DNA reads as TGTGCCAGCAGCGTAGTGTCAGATTCCTCCTACGAGCAGTACTTC. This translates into CASSVVSDSSYEQYF.

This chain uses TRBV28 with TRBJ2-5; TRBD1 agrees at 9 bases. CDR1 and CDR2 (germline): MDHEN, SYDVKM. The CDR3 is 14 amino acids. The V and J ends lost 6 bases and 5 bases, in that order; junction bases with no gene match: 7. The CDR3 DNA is TGTGCCAGCAGCACGGGACAGGGAACGGAGACCCAGTACTTC. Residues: CASSTGQGTETQYF.

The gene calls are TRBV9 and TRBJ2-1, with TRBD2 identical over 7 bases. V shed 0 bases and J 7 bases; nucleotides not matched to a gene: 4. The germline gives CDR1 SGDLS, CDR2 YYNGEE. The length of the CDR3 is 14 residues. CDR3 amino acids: CASSVGLAQNEQFF. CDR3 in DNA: TGTGCCAGCAGCGTAGGACTAGCACAGAATGAGCAGTTCTTC.

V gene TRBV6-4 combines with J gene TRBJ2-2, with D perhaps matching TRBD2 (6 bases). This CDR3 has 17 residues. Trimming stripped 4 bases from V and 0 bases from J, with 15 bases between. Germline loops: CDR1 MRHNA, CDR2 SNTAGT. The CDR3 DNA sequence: TGTGCCAGCAGTGCCCTCGGACTAAACGCGAACACCGGGGAGCTGTTTTTT. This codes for CASSALGLNANTGELFF.

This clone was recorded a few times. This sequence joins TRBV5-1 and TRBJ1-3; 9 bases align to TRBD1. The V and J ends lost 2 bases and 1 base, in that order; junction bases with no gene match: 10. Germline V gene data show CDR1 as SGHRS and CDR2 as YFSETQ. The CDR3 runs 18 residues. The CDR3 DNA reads TGCGCCAGCAGCTTAAACTTCCGGGACAGGGTATCTGGAAACACCATATATTTT. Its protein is CASSLNFRDRVSGNTIYF.

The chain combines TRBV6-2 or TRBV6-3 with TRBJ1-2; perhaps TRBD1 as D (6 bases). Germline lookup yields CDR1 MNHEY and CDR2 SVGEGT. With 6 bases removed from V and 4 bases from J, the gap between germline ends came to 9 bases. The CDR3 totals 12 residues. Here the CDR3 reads CASSMDSYGYTF. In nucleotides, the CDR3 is TGTGCCAGCAGCATGGACAGCTATGGCTACACCTTC.

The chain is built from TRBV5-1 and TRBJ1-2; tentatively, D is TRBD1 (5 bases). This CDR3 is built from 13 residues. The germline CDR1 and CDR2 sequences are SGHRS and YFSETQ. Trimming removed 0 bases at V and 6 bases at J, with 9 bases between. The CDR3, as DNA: TGCGCCAGCAGCTTGGCGGGGGAGAATGGCTACACCTTC. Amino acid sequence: CASSLAGENGYTF.

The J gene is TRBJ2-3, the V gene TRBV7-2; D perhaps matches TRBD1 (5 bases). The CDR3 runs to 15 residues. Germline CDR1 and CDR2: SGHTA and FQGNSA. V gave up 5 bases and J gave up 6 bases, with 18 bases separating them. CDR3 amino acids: CASSPHIWGEDTQYF. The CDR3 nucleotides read TGTGCCAGCAGCCCCCATATCTGGGGCGAGGATACGCAGTATTTT. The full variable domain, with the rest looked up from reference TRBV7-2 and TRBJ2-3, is GAGVSQSPSNKVTEKGKDVELRCDPISGHTALYWYRQSLGQGLEFLIYFQGNSAPDKSGLPSDRFSAERTGGSVSTLTIQRTQQEDSAVYLCASSPHIWGEDTQYFGPGTRLTVL.

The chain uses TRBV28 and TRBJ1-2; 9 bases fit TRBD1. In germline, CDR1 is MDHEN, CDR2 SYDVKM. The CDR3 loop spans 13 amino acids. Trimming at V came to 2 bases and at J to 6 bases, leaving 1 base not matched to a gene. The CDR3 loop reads CASSLDRGDGYTF. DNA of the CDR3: TGTGCCAGCAGTTTAGACAGGGGGGATGGCTACACCTTC.

The CDR3 DNA sequence: TGTGCCAGCTCAGCTGACAGGAACTACAATGAGCAGTTCTTC. It translates to CASSADRNYNEQFF. The rearrangement uses TRBV18 and TRBJ2-1; a possible D gene is TRBD1 (6 bases). Germline assignment: CDR1 KGHSH and CDR2 LQKENI. The CDR3 is 14 amino acids. V gave up 5 bases and J gave up 3 bases, with 11 bases separating them. The variable domain in full, completed from reference TRBV18 and TRBJ2-1, reads NAGVMQNPRHLVRRRGQEARLRCSPMKGHSHVYWYRQLPEEGLKFMVYLQKENIIDESGMPKERFSAEFPKEGPSILRIQQVVRGDSAAYFCASSADRNYNEQFFGPGTRLTVL.

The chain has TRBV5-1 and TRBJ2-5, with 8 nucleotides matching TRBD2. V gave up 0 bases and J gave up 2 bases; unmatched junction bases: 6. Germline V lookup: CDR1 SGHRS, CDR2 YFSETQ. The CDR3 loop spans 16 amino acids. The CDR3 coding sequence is TGCGCCAGCAGCTTGGGGGGGACTAGGACACAAGAGACCCAGTACTTC. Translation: CASSLGGTRTQETQYF.

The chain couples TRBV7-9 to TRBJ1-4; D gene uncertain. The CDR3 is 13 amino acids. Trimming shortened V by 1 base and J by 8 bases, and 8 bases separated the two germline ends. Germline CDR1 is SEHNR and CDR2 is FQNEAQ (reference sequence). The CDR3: CASSLVGNEKLFF. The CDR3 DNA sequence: TGTGCCAGCAGCTTAGTTGGCAACGAAAAACTGTTTTTT. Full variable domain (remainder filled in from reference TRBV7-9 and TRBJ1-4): DTGVSQNPRHKITKRGQNVTFRCDPISEHNRLYWYRQTLGQGPEFLTYFQNEAQLEKSRLLSDRFSAERPKGSFSTLEIQRTEQGDSAMYLCASSLVGNEKLFFGSGTQLSVL.

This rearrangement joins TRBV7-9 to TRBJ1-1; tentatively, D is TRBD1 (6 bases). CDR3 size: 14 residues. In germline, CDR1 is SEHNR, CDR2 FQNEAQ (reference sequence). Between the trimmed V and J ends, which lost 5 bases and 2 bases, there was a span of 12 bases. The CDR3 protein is CASSLGQYNTEAFF. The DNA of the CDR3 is TGTGCCAGCAGCCTCGGACAGTACAACACTGAAGCTTTCTTT.

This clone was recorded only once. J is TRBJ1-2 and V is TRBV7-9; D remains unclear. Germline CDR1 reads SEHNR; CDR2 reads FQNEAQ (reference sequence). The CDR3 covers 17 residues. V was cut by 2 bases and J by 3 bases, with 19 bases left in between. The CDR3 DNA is TGTGCCAGCAGCTTATCAGGCAGAATCCGCGTGGACTATGGCTACACCTTC. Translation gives CASSLSGRIRVDYGYTF.

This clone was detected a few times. The CDR3 is CSVDREANYGYTF. The CDR3 DNA is TGCAGCGTGGACAGGGAAGCTAACTATGGCTACACCTTC. V gene TRBV29-1 combines with J gene TRBJ1-2; TRBD1 agrees at 8 bases. The CDR3 extends over 13 amino acids. V lost 6 bases to trimming and J lost 0 bases; unmatched junction nucleotides: 3. In germline, CDR1 is SQVTM, CDR2 ANQGSEA.

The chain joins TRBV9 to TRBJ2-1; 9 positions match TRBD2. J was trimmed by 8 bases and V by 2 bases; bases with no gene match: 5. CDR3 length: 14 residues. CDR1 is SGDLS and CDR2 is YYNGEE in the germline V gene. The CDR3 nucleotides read TGTGCCAGCAGCGTTAATAGCGGGAGCCATGAGCAGTTCTTC. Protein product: CASSVNSGSHEQFF.

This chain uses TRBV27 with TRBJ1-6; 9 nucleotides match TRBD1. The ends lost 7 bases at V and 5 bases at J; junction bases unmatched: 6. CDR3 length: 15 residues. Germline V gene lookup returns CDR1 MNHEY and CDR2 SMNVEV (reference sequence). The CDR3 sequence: CASTSGQGNNSPLHF. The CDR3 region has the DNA TGTGCCAGCACGTCCGGACAGGGGAATAATTCACCCCTCCACTTT.